The 24 T cell receptor beta chains listed next were all sequenced from one sample in a study of human T cells and chemical hapten exposure. Time point defined: pre-sensitization, week 0. Treatment denoted: therapeutic diphenylcyclopropenone sensitization with weekly scalp DPC. Each CDR3 protein gets one entry after TCRdb re-called the RACE reads with MiXCR. The sample consists of some 300,000 distinct CDR3 sequences, approximately 5.8% of them appearing once. Sequences were derived from whole blood, sampled in connection with sensitization to the hapten diphenylcyclopropenone (DPC). Source of these receptors: a woman younger than 35 with alopecia areata. Some clones in this sample may be carry-over from other donors' samples.

The J gene is TRBJ1-5, the V gene TRBV4-2, with 9 bases fitting TRBD1. Germline V lookup: CDR1 LGHNA, CDR2 YNFKEQ. This CDR3 contains 18 residues. V was clipped by 0 bases and J by 4 bases; unmatched bases: 10. Written as DNA, the CDR3 is TGTGCCAGCAGCCAAGAATTGAGTGAGGGGACAGGGAATCAGCCCCAGCATTTT. Protein: CASSQELSEGTGNQPQHF.

There are a few counts of this clonotype. J is TRBJ1-2 and V is TRBV5-5, with D possibly TRBD1 on 6 matching bases. From germline, CDR1 is SGHKS and CDR2 YYEKEE (reference sequence). The CDR3 runs 14 residues. V was shortened by 2 bases and J by 6 bases, with 14 bases between the two germline ends. CDR3: CASSFESWTDGYTF. Here the CDR3 DNA reads TGTGCCAGCAGCTTCGAGTCTTGGACAGATGGCTACACCTTC.

This clonotype came up many times. This chain uses TRBV9 with TRBJ2-3; a weak D match, TRBD1 (6 bases). V was shortened by 1 base and J by 2 bases, with 11 bases between the two germline ends. Germline CDR1 SGDLS, CDR2 YYNGEE. The CDR3 has 15 residues. The CDR3 loop reads CASSVWAGATDTQYF. CDR3 nucleotides: TGTGCCAGCAGCGTATGGGCAGGGGCCACAGATACGCAGTATTTT.

This clonotype was observed many times. The V and J genes are TRBV7-9 and TRBJ2-1, with D perhaps TRBD1 (5 bases). V was cut by 4 bases and J by 3 bases, with 16 bases left in between. The CDR3 contains 16 residues. CDR1 and CDR2 from the germline V gene are SEHNR and FQNEAQ (reference sequence). The CDR3 spells CASSSRQQGIYNEQFF. The CDR3 DNA reads TGTGCCAGCAGCTCCCGCCAGCAGGGTATCTACAATGAGCAGTTCTTC.

This clonotype has more than one count but fewer than ten. This chain joins TRBV7-6 and TRBJ2-5; weak D call: TRBD2 (7 bases). CDR1 is SGHVS and CDR2 is FNYEAQ in the germline V gene. The CDR3 is made up of 16 amino acids. The V end lost 6 bases, the J end lost 1 base, and 18 bases lay between the germline ends. The CDR3, as DNA: TGTGCCAGCAGATCAACCGGAGGGGGGGGCCAAGAGACCCAGTACTTC. Protein: CASRSTGGGGQETQYF.

The chain couples TRBV6-2 or TRBV6-3 to TRBJ1-2; D unclear. V was clipped by 3 bases and J by 2 bases, with 10 bases between them. The CDR3 spans 14 residues. Germline CDR1 and CDR2: MNHEY and SVGEGT. CDR3 sequence: CASSYGQDNYGYTF. In DNA, the CDR3 is TGTGCCAGCAGTTATGGCCAGGACAACTATGGCTACACCTTC.

As concerns this clonotype: This may stem from a read error, because a much larger clone lies one nucleotide away. The CDR3 region has the DNA TGTGCCAGCAGCCGCGATTCCAGGCTGGGGCCGGAGACCCAGTACTTC. This sequence encodes CASSRDSRLGPETQYF. This sequence joins TRBV4-2 and TRBJ2-5; the D gene is possibly TRBD1 (5 bases). Trimming left V 4 bases short and J 5 bases short, with 20 bases between. This CDR3 comprises 16 residues. Looked up from germline, CDR1 is LGHNA and CDR2 is YNFKEQ.

As for this clonotype: This CDR3 fails to terminate in the conserved phenylalanine or tryptophan, so it likely reflects a read error. It is unclear where the CDR3 begins or ends on the DNA, so no DNA is shown, and the CDR3 is as TCRdb lists it. The chain combines TRBV21-1 with TRBJ1-4; TRBD1, the table's D call, was not compared with the DNA. TRBV21-1 is a documented pseudogene. The CDR3 has 15 residues if both end residues are counted. The CDR3 region is CASSQRQGRMKNCFL.

The sample holds many counts of this clonotype. The chain joins TRBV5-6 to TRBJ1-1, with 12 nucleotides matching TRBD1. The length of the CDR3 is 16 residues. With V trimmed by 2 bases and J by 7 bases, 9 bases remained unmatched. Germline V CDR1 and CDR2: SGHDT, YYEEEE. The CDR3 loop is CASSFGTGGYSGEAFF. In DNA form, the CDR3 reads TGTGCCAGCAGCTTTGGGACAGGGGGCTATTCGGGTGAAGCTTTCTTT.

The table lists this clonotype with a few counts. The chain recombines TRBV6-5 with TRBJ2-3; D gene uncertain. The CDR3 loop spans 14 amino acids. The V end lost 7 bases, the J end lost 0 bases, and 11 bases lay between the germline ends. The germline gives CDR1 MNHEY, CDR2 SVGAGI. The CDR3, as DNA: TGTGCCAGCACCAGGTCGGACAGCACAGATACGCAGTATTTT. As protein: CASTRSDSTDTQYF.

This rearrangement joins TRBV27 to TRBJ1-4; D not resolved. The CDR3 is 14 amino acids. From germline, CDR1 is MNHEY and CDR2 SMNVEV (reference sequence). V dropped 10 bases and J dropped 1 base, with 13 bases sitting between them. In DNA, the CDR3 is TGTGCCACGAGCCCCCGGCAAACTAATGAAAAACTGTTTTTT. It codes for CATSPRQTNEKLFF.

The CDR3 sequence: CASSLGARNEQFF. CDR3 sequence (DNA): TGTGCCAGCAGTTTGGGGGCCCGGAATGAGCAGTTCTTC. This chain uses TRBV12-3 or TRBV12-4 with TRBJ2-1, with a weak D call TRBD1 (6 bases). V lost 3 bases and J lost 7, with 10 bases in between. The CDR3 length is 13 residues.

This clonotype occurred many times. The V gene is TRBV7-9, the J gene TRBJ2-7; unclear D gene. Germline assignment: CDR1 SEHNR and CDR2 FQNEAQ (reference sequence). Trimming stripped 0 bases from V and 5 bases from J, with 14 bases between. The CDR3 is made up of 15 amino acids. The CDR3 coding sequence is TGTGCCAGCAGCTTAGCCCGTGGGGTTCGGAACGAGCAGTACTTC. Amino acids: CASSLARGVRNEQYF. The whole variable domain, remainder taken from reference TRBV7-9 and TRBJ2-7, is DTGVSQNPRHKITKRGQNVTFRCDPISEHNRLYWYRQTLGQGPEFLTYFQNEAQLEKSRLLSDRFSAERPKGSFSTLEIQRTEQGDSAMYLCASSLARGVRNEQYFGPGTRLTVT.

This clonotype has more than one count but fewer than ten. The rearrangement links TRBV7-9 to TRBJ2-2; 13 positions match TRBD2. After removal of 3 bases from V and 4 bases from J, the junction contained 8 bases not matched to a gene. There are 18 residues in the CDR3. Per the germline V gene, CDR1 is SEHNR and CDR2 is FQNEAQ (reference sequence). This chain's CDR3 is CASSFRTSGGSITGELFF. In nucleotides, the CDR3 is TGTGCCAGCAGCTTTCGGACTAGCGGGGGTTCTATCACCGGGGAGCTGTTTTTT.

This clonotype was counted at least ten times. The chain joins TRBV20-1 to TRBJ1-3; the D is unclear. The CDR3 runs 15 residues. Germline assignment: CDR1 DFQATT and CDR2 SNEGSKA (reference sequence). The V and J ends lost 0 bases and 0 bases respectively, with 9 bases between them. This CDR3 reads CSARDVQSSGNTIYF. CDR3 in DNA: TGCAGTGCTAGAGACGTACAGAGCTCTGGAAACACCATATATTTT.

The sample holds many counts of this clonotype. The chain uses TRBV29-1 and TRBJ1-1; D remains ambiguous. V lost 6 bases and J lost 8, with 13 bases in between. Germline-derived CDR1 and CDR2 are SQVTM and ANQGSEA. This CDR3 is 11 amino acids long. The DNA for the CDR3 is TGCAGCGTCCACGAGGGAATAGAAGCTTTCTTT. Translated, it gives CSVHEGIEAFF.

In its sample, this clonotype was seen many times. The chain combines TRBV5-4 with TRBJ2-4, with 7 bases fitting TRBD2. This CDR3 spans 15 amino acids. The germline gives CDR1 SGHNT, CDR2 YYREEE (reference sequence). J lost 7 bases, V lost 0 bases, and 7 bases had no gene match. CDR3 sequence: CASSLAGLGGNIQYF. CDR3 bases: TGTGCCAGCAGCTTGGCCGGGTTGGGGGGGAACATTCAGTACTTC.

The chain has TRBV2 and TRBJ1-5; possibly TRBD1 for D (5 bases). CDR1 and CDR2 (germline): SNHLY, FYNNEI. The germline V and J ends were trimmed by 4 bases and 6 bases, with 13 bases remaining between them. CDR3 size: 14 residues. This chain's CDR3 is CASSGEGASQPQHF. The CDR3 region has the DNA TGTGCCAGCAGTGGGGAAGGGGCAAGTCAGCCCCAGCATTTT.

The table lists this clonotype with many counts. The chain employs TRBV5-1 and TRBJ1-6; tentative D call: TRBD1 (5 bases). Trimming took 4 bases from V and 6 from J, leaving 17 bases between them. CDR3 length equals 16 residues. Germline V gene lookup returns CDR1 SGHRS and CDR2 YFSETQ. The DNA of the CDR3 is TGCGCCAGCAGCCCGGGGACGCAGTTTGGTAATTCACCCCTCCACTTT. Translated: CASSPGTQFGNSPLHF.

This clonotype was detected only a few times. The chain has TRBV4-2 and TRBJ2-5; no clear D. Germline V CDR1 and CDR2: LGHNA, YNFKEQ. The CDR3 length is 15 residues. The V end was cut by 0 bases, the J end by 2 bases, with 10 bases between. This CDR3 is CASSQEPGLQETQYF. In nucleotides, the CDR3 is TGTGCCAGCAGCCAAGAACCCGGCCTGCAAGAGACCCAGTACTTC.

The CDR3 region is CASSSTGTGSYEQYF. The CDR3 DNA follows: TGTGCCAGCAGCTCAACCGGGACAGGGTCTTACGAGCAGTACTTC. The chain joins TRBV5-5 to TRBJ2-7; 9 bases fit TRBD1. V lost 3 bases and J lost 4; bases outside the gene matches: 8. Looked up from germline, CDR1 is SGHKS and CDR2 is YYEKEE (reference sequence). This CDR3 spans 15 amino acids.

This clonotype was counted a few times. The chain employs TRBV6-2 or TRBV6-3 and TRBJ2-7; D gene unclear. The V gene's germline CDR1 is MNHEY and CDR2 SVGEGT. This CDR3 is 14 amino acids long. V was pared by 8 bases and J by 7 bases, with 21 bases between. CDR3 bases: TGTGCCAGCCTACCAGGATCAAGACGTTGGGAGCAGTACTTC. This sequence encodes CASLPGSRRWEQYF.

CDR3 sequence (DNA): TGTGCCAGCATCACTCGAGGGGGGGACGCGGTCACTGAAGCTTTCTTT. Translation: CASITRGGDAVTEAFF. The chain combines TRBV7-6 with TRBJ1-1; D is possibly TRBD1 (6 bases). The germline V gene encodes CDR1 SGHVS and CDR2 FNYEAQ. The CDR3 is 16 residues long. The V end was cut by 7 bases, the J end by 4 bases, with 22 bases between.

The chain recombines TRBV7-8 with TRBJ2-3, with 8 bases identical to TRBD2. CDR3 size: 17 residues. Germline V gene lookup returns CDR1 SGHVS and CDR2 FQNEAQ. The V segment lost 5 bases and the J segment 2 bases; nucleotides outside the gene matches: 12. CDR3 sequence (DNA): TGTGCCAGCAGCCCGGGGACTAGGCGACTATTCACAGATACGCAGTATTTT. It codes for CASSPGTRRLFTDTQYF.